The 11 T cell receptor beta chains in this list originate from one sample, sequenced in a study of blood T cell repertoires in COVID-19 (dated by TCRdb to about 2020). Receptor libraries were prepared by the immunoSEQ multiplex PCR assay. Held by TCRdb, this immuneACCESS table contains in-frame sequences only and omits some clones. Under half of the omission traces to an unresolved V gene where checked; the cause of the rest is unknown. This sample is represented by fewer than 200,000 clones; approximately 86% of them were singletons. Clones ranked in the top ten supply approximately 1.1% of the sample. The sequenced sample consisted of peripheral blood. Source of these receptors: a man between 60 and 70 years old who had recovered from COVID-19.

The chain is built from TRBV19 and TRBJ1-2, with TRBD1 as a possible D gene (6 bases). The CDR3 runs to 12 residues. CDR1 and CDR2 from the germline V gene are LNHDA and SQIVND (reference sequence). Trimming shortened V by 3 bases and J by 7 bases, and 9 bases separated the two germline ends. The CDR3 reads CASSIGTFGYTF. The CDR3 coding sequence is TGTGCCAGTAGTATTGGGACATTTGGCTACACCTTC.

The chain carries TRBV7-6 and TRBJ1-3; TRBD1 matches at 7 bases. Germline lookup yields CDR1 SGHVS and CDR2 FNYEAQ. This CDR3 contains 16 residues. Trimming at V came to 0 bases and at J to 4 bases, leaving 6 bases not matched to a gene. CDR3 region: CASSLADRVSGNTIYF. As DNA, the CDR3 is TGTGCCAGCAGCTTAGCAGACAGGGTTTCGGGAAACACCATATATTTT.

The chain joins TRBV29-1 to TRBJ2-3; 7 nucleotides line up with TRBD1. The CDR3 sequence is 13 residues long. Germline V gives CDR1 SQVTM, CDR2 ANQGSEA. V dropped 6 bases and J dropped 0; count of bases not matched to a gene: 3. The chain's CDR3 is CSVGQPSTDTQYF. In DNA, the CDR3 is TGCAGCGTGGGACAGCCTAGCACAGATACGCAGTATTTT.

V gene TRBV5-4 combines with J gene TRBJ1-2, with 10 bases identical to TRBD1. The CDR3 sequence is 14 residues long. Germline trimming cut 4 bases from V and 2 bases from J; bases unmatched to any gene: 2. CDR1 SGHNT and CDR2 YYREEE come from the germline V gene (reference sequence). The CDR3 here is CASSRGQGNYGYTF. The CDR3 DNA reads as TGTGCCAGCAGCAGGGGACAGGGGAACTATGGCTACACCTTC.

The chain is built from TRBV18 and TRBJ1-1, with TRBD1 matching 8 bases. The V and J ends lost 3 bases and 3 bases, in that order; junction bases with no gene match: 6. This CDR3 region has 15 residues. The V gene's germline CDR1 is KGHSH and CDR2 LQKENI. The chain's CDR3 is CASSPGQADDTEAFF. As DNA, the CDR3 is TGTGCCAGCTCACCGGGACAGGCGGATGACACTGAAGCTTTCTTT. Supplemented by reference TRBV18 and TRBJ1-1, the full variable domain reads NAGVMQNPRHLVRRRGQEARLRCSPMKGHSHVYWYRQLPEEGLKFMVYLQKENIIDESGMPKERFSAEFPKEGPSILRIQQVVRGDSAAYFCASSPGQADDTEAFFGQGTRLTVV.

In its sample, this clone was seen a few times. V and J are TRBV6-5 and TRBJ2-7; TRBD1 matches at 8 bases. CDR1 is MNHEY, CDR2 SVGAGI, per germline. This CDR3 has 15 amino acids. Unmatched junction bases numbered 9, after V lost 2 bases and J lost 6 bases. For the CDR3, the DNA is TGTGCCAGCAGTTACCGGGCAGGGGGCTTTGGCGAGCAGTACTTC. Its translation: CASSYRAGGFGEQYF.

The chain joins TRBV29-1 to TRBJ2-2; D is perhaps TRBD2 (5 bases). V lost 6 bases, J lost 0 bases, and 8 bases lay in between. Germline V gives CDR1 SQVTM, CDR2 ANQGSEA. The CDR3 is 13 amino acids. The CDR3 protein is CSVTTTNTGELFF. The CDR3 bases are TGCAGCGTGACTACGACGAACACCGGGGAGCTGTTTTTT.

This rearrangement joins TRBV4-3 to TRBJ2-7, with D perhaps TRBD1 (6 bases). Germline CDR1 is LGHNA and CDR2 is YSLEER. CDR3 size: 14 residues. The V gene lost 0 bases and the J gene lost 7 bases, with 13 bases spanning the gap. The CDR3: CASSQDEGRGEQYF. The DNA of the CDR3 is TGCGCCAGCAGCCAAGATGAGGGCAGGGGAGAGCAGTACTTC.

This clone showed up just once. The gene calls are TRBV5-4 and TRBJ2-5, with 10 bases matching TRBD1. The V gene's germline CDR1 is SGHNT and CDR2 YYREEE (reference sequence). This CDR3 has 15 residues. J gave up 5 bases and V 4 bases, and 8 bases lay outside the gene matches. CDR3 loop: CASSPKTGGMETQYF. DNA of the CDR3: TGTGCCAGCAGCCCGAAGACAGGGGGCATGGAGACCCAGTACTTC.

This chain uses TRBV5-6 with TRBJ2-1; 9 bases fit TRBD2. After removal of 4 bases from V and 5 bases from J, the junction contained 10 bases not matched to a gene. The CDR3 is 16 residues long. CDR1 is SGHDT and CDR2 is YYEEEE in the germline V gene. Here the CDR3 reads CASSALLAGSNNEQFF. CDR3 sequence (DNA): TGTGCCAGCAGCGCCCTCCTAGCGGGGTCTAACAATGAGCAGTTCTTC. Full variable domain (remainder filled in from reference TRBV5-6 and TRBJ2-1): DAGVTQSPTHLIKTRGQQVTLRCSPKSGHDTVSWYQQALGQGPQFIFQYYEEEERQRGNFPDRFSGHQFPNYSSELNVNALLLGDSALYLCASSALLAGSNNEQFFGPGTRLTVL.

The rearrangement joins TRBV5-4 to TRBJ2-2, with a possible D match to TRBD1 (5 bases). Deletions cut 0 bases from V and 1 base from J, with 7 bases between. The germline V gene encodes CDR1 SGHNT and CDR2 YYREEE (reference sequence). The CDR3 has 15 residues. The CDR3 loop is CASSLDRRNTGELFF. The CDR3, as DNA: TGTGCCAGCAGCTTGGACAGGAGGAACACCGGGGAGCTGTTTTTT.